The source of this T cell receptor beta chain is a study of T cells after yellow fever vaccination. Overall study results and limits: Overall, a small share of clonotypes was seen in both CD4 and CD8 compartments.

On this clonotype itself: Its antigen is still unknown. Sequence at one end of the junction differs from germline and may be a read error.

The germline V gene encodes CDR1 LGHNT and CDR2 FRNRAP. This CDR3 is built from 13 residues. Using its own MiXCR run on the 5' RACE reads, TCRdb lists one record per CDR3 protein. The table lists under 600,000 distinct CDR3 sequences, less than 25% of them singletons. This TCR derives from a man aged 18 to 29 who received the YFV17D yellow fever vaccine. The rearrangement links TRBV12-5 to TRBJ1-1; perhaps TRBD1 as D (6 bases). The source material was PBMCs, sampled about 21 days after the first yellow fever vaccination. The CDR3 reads CASGLLGDTEAFF. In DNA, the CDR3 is TGTGCTAGTGGTTTATTAGGGGACACCGAAGCTTTCTTT.